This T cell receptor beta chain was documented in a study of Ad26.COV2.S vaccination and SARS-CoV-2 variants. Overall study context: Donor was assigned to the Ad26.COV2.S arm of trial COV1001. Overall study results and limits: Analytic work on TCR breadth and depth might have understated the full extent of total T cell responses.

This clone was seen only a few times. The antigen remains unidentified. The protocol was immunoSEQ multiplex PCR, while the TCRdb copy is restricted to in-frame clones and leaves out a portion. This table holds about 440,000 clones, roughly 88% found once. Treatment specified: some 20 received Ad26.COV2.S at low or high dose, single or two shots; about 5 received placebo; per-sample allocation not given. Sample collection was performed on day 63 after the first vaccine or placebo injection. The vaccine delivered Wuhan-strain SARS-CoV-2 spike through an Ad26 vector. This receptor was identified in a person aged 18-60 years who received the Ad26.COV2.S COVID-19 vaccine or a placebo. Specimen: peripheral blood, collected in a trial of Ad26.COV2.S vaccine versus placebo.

CDR3 sequence reads: CASSFLTGGNGYTF. The CDR3 bases are TGTGCCAGCAGTTTCTTGACAGGGGGCAATGGCTACACCTTC. This chain uses TRBV28 with TRBJ1-2; 10 nucleotides line up with TRBD1. CDR3 length: 14 amino acids. Germline V gives CDR1 MDHEN, CDR2 SYDVKM. The V gene end was trimmed by 3 bases and the J gene end by 6 bases; junction bases not matched to a gene: 4.